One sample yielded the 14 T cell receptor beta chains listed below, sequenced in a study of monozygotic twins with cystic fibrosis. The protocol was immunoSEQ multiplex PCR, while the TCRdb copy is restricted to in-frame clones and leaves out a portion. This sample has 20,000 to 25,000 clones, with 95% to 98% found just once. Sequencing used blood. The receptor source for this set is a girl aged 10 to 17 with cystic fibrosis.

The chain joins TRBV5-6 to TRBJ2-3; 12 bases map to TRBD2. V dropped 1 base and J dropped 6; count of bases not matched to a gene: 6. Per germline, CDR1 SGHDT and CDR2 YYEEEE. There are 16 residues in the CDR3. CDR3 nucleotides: TGTGCCAGCAGCTTGCTCCTAGCGGGAGGGGGGGATACGCAGTATTTT. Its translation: CASSLLLAGGGDTQYF.

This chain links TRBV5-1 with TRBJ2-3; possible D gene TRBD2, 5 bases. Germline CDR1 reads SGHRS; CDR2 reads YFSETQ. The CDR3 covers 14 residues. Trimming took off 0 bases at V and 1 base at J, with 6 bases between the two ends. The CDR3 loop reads CASSLAGGTDTQYF. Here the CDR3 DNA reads TGCGCCAGCAGCTTGGCCGGGGGCACAGATACGCAGTATTTT. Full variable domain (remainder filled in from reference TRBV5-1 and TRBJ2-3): KAGVTQTPRYLIKTRGQQVTLSCSPISGHRSVSWYQQTPGQGLQFLFEYFSETQRNKGNFPGRFSGRQFSNSRSEMNVSTLELGDSALYLCASSLAGGTDTQYFGPGTRLTVL.

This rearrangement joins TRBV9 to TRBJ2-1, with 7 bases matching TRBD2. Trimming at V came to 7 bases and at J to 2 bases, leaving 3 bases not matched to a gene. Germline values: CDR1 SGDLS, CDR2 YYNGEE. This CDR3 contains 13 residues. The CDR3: CASALAAYNEQFF. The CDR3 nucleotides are TGTGCCAGCGCGCTAGCGGCCTACAATGAGCAGTTCTTC. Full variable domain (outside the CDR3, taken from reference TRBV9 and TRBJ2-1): DSGVTQTPKHLITATGQRVTLRCSPRSGDLSVYWYQQSLDQGLQFLIQYYNGEERAKGNILERFSAQQFPDLHSELNLSSLELGDSALYFCASALAAYNEQFFGPGTRLTVL.

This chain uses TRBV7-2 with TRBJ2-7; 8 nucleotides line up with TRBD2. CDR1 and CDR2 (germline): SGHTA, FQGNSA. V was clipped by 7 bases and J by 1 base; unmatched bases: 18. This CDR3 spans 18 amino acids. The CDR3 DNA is TGTGCCAGCAAAACCTGGAGCTTAGCGGGGACCCCTTCCTACGAGCAGTACGTC. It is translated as CASKTWSLAGTPSYEQYV.

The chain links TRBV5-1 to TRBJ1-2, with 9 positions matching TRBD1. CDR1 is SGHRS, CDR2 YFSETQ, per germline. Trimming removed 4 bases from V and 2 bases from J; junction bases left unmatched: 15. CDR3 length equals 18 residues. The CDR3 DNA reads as TGCGCCAGCAGCCAAAACCCGGCGGGACAGGGATTAAACTATGGCTACACCTTC. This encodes CASSQNPAGQGLNYGYTF.

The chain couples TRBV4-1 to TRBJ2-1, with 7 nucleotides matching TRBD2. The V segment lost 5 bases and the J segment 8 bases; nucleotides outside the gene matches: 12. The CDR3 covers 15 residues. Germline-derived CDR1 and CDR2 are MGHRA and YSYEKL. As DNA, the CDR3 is TGCGCCAGCAGCGCACTAGCGCTTAAGGAGTATGAGCAGTTCTTC. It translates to CASSALALKEYEQFF.

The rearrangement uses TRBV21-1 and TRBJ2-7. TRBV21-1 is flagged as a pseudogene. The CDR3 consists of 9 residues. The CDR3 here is CASRRARNV. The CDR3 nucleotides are TGTGCCAGCAGAAGGGCCCGCAACGTC.

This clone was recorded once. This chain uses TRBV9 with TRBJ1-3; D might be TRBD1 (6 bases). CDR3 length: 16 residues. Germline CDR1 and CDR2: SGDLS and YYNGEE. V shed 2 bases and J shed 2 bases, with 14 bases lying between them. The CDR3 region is CASSVQGLLTGNTIYF. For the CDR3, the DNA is TGTGCCAGCAGCGTTCAGGGGTTGCTAACTGGAAACACCATATATTTT.

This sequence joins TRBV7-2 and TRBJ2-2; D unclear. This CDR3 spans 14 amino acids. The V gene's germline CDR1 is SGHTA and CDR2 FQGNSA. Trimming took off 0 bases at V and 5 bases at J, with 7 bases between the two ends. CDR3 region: CASSLAWSTGELFF. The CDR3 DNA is TGTGCCAGCAGCTTAGCGTGGTCGACCGGGGAGCTGTTTTTT.

This CDR3 is CAPGWRPSNQPQHF. The CDR3, as DNA: TGTGCCCCGGGCTGGAGGCCTAGCAATCAGCCCCAGCATTTT. This chain links TRBV7-5 with TRBJ1-5. TRBV7-5 has pseudogene status. CDR3 size: 14 residues.

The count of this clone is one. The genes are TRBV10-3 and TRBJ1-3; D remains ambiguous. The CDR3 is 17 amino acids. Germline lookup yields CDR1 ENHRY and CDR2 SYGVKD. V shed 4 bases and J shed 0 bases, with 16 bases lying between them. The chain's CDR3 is CAISVKEGFYSGNTIYF. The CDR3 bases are TGTGCCATCAGTGTTAAGGAAGGCTTCTACTCTGGAAACACCATATATTTT.

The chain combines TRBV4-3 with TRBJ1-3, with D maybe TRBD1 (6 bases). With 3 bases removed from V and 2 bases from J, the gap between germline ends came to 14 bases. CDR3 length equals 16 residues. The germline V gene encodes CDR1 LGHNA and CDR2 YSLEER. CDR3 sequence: CASSQGRGAAGNTIYF. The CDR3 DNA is TGCGCCAGCAGCCAGGGAAGGGGGGCGGCTGGAAACACCATATATTTT.

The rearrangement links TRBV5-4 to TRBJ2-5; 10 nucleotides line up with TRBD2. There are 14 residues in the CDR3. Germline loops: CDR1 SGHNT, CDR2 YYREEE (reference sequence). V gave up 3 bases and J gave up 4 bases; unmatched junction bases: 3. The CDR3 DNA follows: TGTGCCAGCAGCTCAAGACTAGCGGGAGAGACCCAGTACTTC. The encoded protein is CASSSRLAGETQYF. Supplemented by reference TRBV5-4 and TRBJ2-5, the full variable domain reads ETGVTQSPTHLIKTRGQQVTLRCSSQSGHNTVSWYQQALGQGPQFIFQYYREEENGRGNFPPRFSGLQFPNYSSELNVNALELDDSALYLCASSSRLAGETQYFGPGTRLLVL.

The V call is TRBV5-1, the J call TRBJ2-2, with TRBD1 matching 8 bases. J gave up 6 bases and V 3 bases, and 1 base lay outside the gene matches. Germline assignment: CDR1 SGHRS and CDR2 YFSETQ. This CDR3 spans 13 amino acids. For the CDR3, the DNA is TGCGCCAGCAGCTACAGGGGGTCCGGGGAGCTGTTTTTT. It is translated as CASSYRGSGELFF.